This T cell receptor (beta chain) was found in a study of blood T cell repertoires in COVID-19. Background on the study: Acute and convalescent COVID-19 samples came from the United States, Italy and Spain.

Original processing methods: Researchers report that nucleated cell counts were estimated from reference gene primer amplification. Here immunoSEQ multiplex PCR was the method, and the copy in TCRdb shows in-frame clones only, minus some. V and J calls and clone size are copied from that table; D and trimming were computed from the DNA. The repertoire has about 82,000 clones, 81% of them found once; the top ten carry about 40%. The CDR3 runs to 13 residues. After removal of 6 bases from V and 9 bases from J, the junction contained 5 bases not matched to a gene. The V gene's germline CDR1 is MNHEY and CDR2 SVGAGI.

The gene calls are TRBV6-5 and TRBJ2-1; 10 bases fit TRBD2. The sample taken for sequencing was peripheral blood. This clonotype was obtained from a man at least 80 years old with acute or convalescent COVID-19. CDR3: CASRVAGGGEQFF. The CDR3 DNA follows: TGTGCCAGCAGAGTAGCGGGAGGAGGTGAGCAGTTCTTC.